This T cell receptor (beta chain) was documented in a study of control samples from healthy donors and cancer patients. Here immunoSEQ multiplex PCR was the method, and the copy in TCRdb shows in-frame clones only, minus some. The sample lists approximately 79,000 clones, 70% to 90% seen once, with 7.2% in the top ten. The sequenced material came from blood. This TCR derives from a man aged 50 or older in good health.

The CDR3 coding sequence is TGTGCCAGCAGCCCTAAGGACAGGGGGGCAACTAATGAAAAACTGTTTTTT. Protein sequence: CASSPKDRGATNEKLFF. The chain is built from TRBV21-1 and TRBJ1-4; the tabulated D call, TRBD1, remains unverified against the DNA. TRBV21-1 is given as a pseudogene. The CDR3 runs 17 residues.